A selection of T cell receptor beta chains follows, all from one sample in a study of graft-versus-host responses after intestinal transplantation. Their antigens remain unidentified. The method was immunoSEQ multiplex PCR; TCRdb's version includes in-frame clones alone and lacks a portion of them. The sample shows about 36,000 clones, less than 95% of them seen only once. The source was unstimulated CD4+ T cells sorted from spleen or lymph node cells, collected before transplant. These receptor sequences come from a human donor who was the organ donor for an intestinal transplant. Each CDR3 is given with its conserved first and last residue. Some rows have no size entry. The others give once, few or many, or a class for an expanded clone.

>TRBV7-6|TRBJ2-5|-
CASSLGAGETQYF
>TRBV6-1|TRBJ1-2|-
CASSYLRGYGYTF
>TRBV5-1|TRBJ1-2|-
CASSLEWGGNGYTF
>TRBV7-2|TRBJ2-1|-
CASSLVGGSYNEQFF
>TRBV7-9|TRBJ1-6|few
CASSLVGASNYNSPLHF
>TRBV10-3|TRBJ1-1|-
CAATRGPNTEAFF
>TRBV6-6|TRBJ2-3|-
CASSYGRGGSADTQYF
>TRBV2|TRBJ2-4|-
CASRPLAVVQYF
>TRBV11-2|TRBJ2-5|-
CASSSRPGETQYF
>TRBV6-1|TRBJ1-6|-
CASSEVSRMAPLHF
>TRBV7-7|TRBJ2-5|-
CASSLEGGTGAQYF
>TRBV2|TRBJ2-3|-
CASSELGGASNTQYF
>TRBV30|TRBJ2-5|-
CAWRRTGYAGQYF
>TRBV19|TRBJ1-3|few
CASSRTLTGPSGNTIYF
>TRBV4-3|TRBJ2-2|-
CASSQVPGTGELFF
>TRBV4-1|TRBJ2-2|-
CASRGVAGTGELFF
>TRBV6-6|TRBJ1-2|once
CASSYSKSYGYTF
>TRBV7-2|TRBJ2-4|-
CASSPGRILAKNIQYF
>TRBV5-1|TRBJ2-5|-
CASSLLAGGQETQYF
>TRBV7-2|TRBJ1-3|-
CASSLVAGSGNTIYF
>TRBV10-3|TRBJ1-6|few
CATTPHVDGSPLHF
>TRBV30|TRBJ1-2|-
CAWRTAPGYGYTF
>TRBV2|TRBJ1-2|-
CASSEYPKLPYGYTF
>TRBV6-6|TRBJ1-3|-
CASAPYTGNTIYF
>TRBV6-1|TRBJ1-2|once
CASSETTNYGYTF
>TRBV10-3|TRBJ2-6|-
CAISGQEAGANVLTF
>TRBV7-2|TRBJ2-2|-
CASSFAGGQNTGELFF
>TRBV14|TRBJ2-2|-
CASSQDKFFGGYTGELFF
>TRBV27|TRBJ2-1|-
CASSLYWRGGEFF
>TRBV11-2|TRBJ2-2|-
CASSPRPGELFF
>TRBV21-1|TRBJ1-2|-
CASTRVWHYGYTF
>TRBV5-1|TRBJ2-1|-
CASSWGTSGGYNEQFF
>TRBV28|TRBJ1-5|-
CASSFTGIQPQHF
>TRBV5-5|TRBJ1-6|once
CASSLIYRDRGSPLHF
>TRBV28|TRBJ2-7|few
CASSTGYEQYF
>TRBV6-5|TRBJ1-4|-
CASSPDRFGEKLFF
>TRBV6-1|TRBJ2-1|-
CASRLSHNEQFF
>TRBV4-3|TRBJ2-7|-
CASSQGRFSYEQYF
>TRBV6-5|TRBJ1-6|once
CASSYISSYNSPLHF
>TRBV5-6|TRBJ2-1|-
CASSLPGQGPFEQFF
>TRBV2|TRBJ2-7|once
CASSRMWTSQSSYEQYF
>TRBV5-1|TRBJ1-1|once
CASSLGQMNTEAFF
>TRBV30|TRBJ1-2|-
CAWSFMGTTGYTF
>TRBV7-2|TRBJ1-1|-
CASSLGAHMNTEAFF
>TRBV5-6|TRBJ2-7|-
CASSWGRGLLGSYEQYF
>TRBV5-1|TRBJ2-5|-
CASRGGLAEKETQYF
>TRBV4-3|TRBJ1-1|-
CASSPGLGGHDSTEAFF
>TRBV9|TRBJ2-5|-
CASSKGQKETQYF
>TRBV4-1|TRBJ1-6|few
CASSQPQGARSPLHF
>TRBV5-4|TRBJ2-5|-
CASSHMFGGTLAGGPETQYF
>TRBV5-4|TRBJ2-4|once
CASSLATGAGKNIQYF
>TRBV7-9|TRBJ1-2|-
CASTPDRDYGYTF
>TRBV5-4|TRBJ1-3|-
CASRLWGAGNTIYF